One sample yielded the 2 T cell receptor beta chains listed below, sequenced in a study of blood T cells in healthy people across ages. A second about 6 to 12 cycle PCR used barcoded and J-beta primers. MiXCR, run by TCRdb on the 5' RACE reads, gives a single entry per CDR3 protein. The sample lists roughly 1.4 million distinct CDR3 sequences; approximately 59% were seen once. Input material: blood. The receptors derive from a man younger than 30 in good health.

The gene calls are TRBV6-2 or TRBV6-3 and TRBJ2-3; 13 bases align to TRBD2. After removal of 5 bases from V and 5 bases from J, the junction contained 16 bases not matched to a gene. Germline V gives CDR1 MNHEY, CDR2 SVGEGT. This CDR3 contains 19 residues. CDR3: CASSRSGLAGEPLVDTQYF. As DNA, the CDR3 is TGTGCCAGCAGTCGCTCTGGACTAGCGGGAGAACCGTTGGTAGATACGCAGTATTTT.

The rearrangement links TRBV6-2 or TRBV6-3 to TRBJ2-1; 10 nucleotides match TRBD2. The J call may be in error: the DNA end matches TRBJ2-7 better. In germline, CDR1 is MNHEY, CDR2 SVGEGT. The CDR3 spans 15 residues. CDR3 in amino acids: CASSLAGGLFYEQYF. The CDR3 DNA reads TGTGCCAGCAGTTTAGCGGGGGGCCTATTCTACGAGCAGTACTTC.